This T cell receptor (beta chain) was found in a study of vaccination and CD4 T cells after COVID-19. Documented treatment: roughly ten-day PBMC culture with coronavirus spike peptide pools or control peptides (ViraFEST assay). Antigen-specific T cells were expanded with peptide pools by ViraFEST, and TCRs were then sequenced. Negative selection isolated the CD4+ T cells once the cells had been cultured for about ten days. The Oncomine TCR Beta short-read assay was applied to DNA of cultured CD4+ T cells. TCRdb analysed the PCR reads with MiXCR anew, one entry per CDR3 protein. The sample lists roughly 13,000 distinct CDR3 sequences; around two fifths were seen once. CDR1 is LNHDA and CDR2 is SQIVND in the germline V gene (reference sequence). The trim removed 4 bases at V and 4 bases at J, leaving 9 bases unmatched. This CDR3 contains 16 residues. Comment on this clonotype: Its antigen is unknown.

The sequenced sample consisted of cultured CD4+ T cells from blood. This TCR was sampled from a human donor with COVID-19. The genes are TRBV19 and TRBJ2-5, with 10 bases lining up with TRBD2. As DNA, the CDR3 is TGTGCCAGTAGTACCCCCCTAGCGGGGGTGGGAGAGACCCAGTACTTC. This gives the protein CASSTPLAGVGETQYF.